These 29 T cell receptor beta chains were all obtained from the same sample, sequenced in a study of cytomegalovirus exposure and HLA in healthy donors. PCR involved 60 Vbeta and 13 Jbeta primers. The table came from immunoSEQ multiplex PCR; TCRdb's copy has only in-frame clones and leaves some out. In the table there are around 65,000 clones, 65% to 70% of which are singletons. Sequenced sample: PBMCs. The origin of the receptors is a man in his forties in good health and CMV-seropositive.

The table lists this clone with a count of one. The chain combines TRBV5-6 with TRBJ2-1, with 8 bases matching TRBD2. CDR3 length: 16 amino acids. Per germline, CDR1 SGHDT and CDR2 YYEEEE. V shed 3 bases and J 9 bases; nucleotides not matched to a gene: 14. CDR3 sequence reads: CASSSTGTRGSSEQFF. For the CDR3, the DNA is TGTGCCAGCAGCTCGACCGGGACTAGAGGCAGTAGTGAGCAGTTCTTC.

The gene calls are TRBV11-3 and TRBJ2-5; 9 positions match TRBD2. This CDR3 has 15 residues. J gave up 6 bases and V 6 bases, and 11 bases lay outside the gene matches. The germline CDR1 and CDR2 sequences are SGHNT and YENEEA. CDR3 bases: TGTGCCAGCAGTACTATGCGGGAGGGCCCCAAGACCCAGTACTTC. Residues: CASSTMREGPKTQYF.

This chain connects TRBV11-2 to TRBJ2-3, with 10 bases matching TRBD2. Per the germline V gene, CDR1 is SGHAT and CDR2 is FQNNGV. V was pared by 0 bases and J by 6 bases, with 0 bases of the junction left unmatched. This CDR3 is 14 amino acids long. The CDR3 loop reads CASSLDSGRDTQYF. CDR3 sequence (DNA): TGTGCCAGCAGCTTAGATAGCGGGAGGGATACGCAGTATTTT.

This clone appeared a few times. The chain joins TRBV7-2 to TRBJ1-2; D is possibly TRBD1 (6 bases). This CDR3 has 15 residues. V lost 4 bases, J lost 2 bases, and 14 bases lay in between. Germline-derived CDR1 and CDR2 are SGHTA and FQGNSA. The CDR3 loop is CASSSSGGVNYGYTF. CDR3 in DNA: TGTGCCAGCAGCTCCAGCGGGGGCGTCAACTATGGCTACACCTTC. Together with reference TRBV7-2 and TRBJ1-2, the CDR3 gives the full variable domain: GAGVSQSPSNKVTEKGKDVELRCDPISGHTALYWYRQSLGQGLEFLIYFQGNSAPDKSGLPSDRFSAERTGGSVSTLTIQRTQQEDSAVYLCASSSSGGVNYGYTFGSGTRLTVV.

This clone appeared a few times. In DNA form, the CDR3 reads TGTGCCAGCAGCCAACGGACAGGGGGTAACACAGATACGCAGTATTTT. As protein: CASSQRTGGNTDTQYF. The chain combines TRBV14 with TRBJ2-3; TRBD1 aligns across 10 bases. V shed 2 bases, J shed 2 bases, and the junction held 4 bases outside the gene matches. The germline gives CDR1 SGHDN, CDR2 FVKESK. The CDR3 consists of 16 residues.

This clone showed up just a few times. The chain employs TRBV5-1 and TRBJ2-7; 8 bases match TRBD2. Germline values: CDR1 SGHRS, CDR2 YFSETQ. The CDR3 is 14 residues long. V shed 7 bases and J 3 bases; nucleotides not matched to a gene: 9. CDR3 bases: TGCGCCAGCGCCGAGACTAGCGCGGGCTACGAGCAGTACTTC. Translation gives CASAETSAGYEQYF.

The chain joins TRBV30 to TRBJ2-1, with 7 bases matching TRBD2. Germline assignment: CDR1 GTSNPN and CDR2 SVGIG (reference sequence). The CDR3 consists of 14 residues. V lost 2 bases and J lost 8; bases outside the gene matches: 9. The CDR3 loop is CAWSPHWGGDEQFF. The DNA for the CDR3 is TGTGCCTGGAGTCCGCACTGGGGAGGGGATGAGCAGTTCTTC.

The genes are TRBV9 and TRBJ1-2; D is possibly TRBD1 (6 bases). This CDR3 has 15 residues. The V gene lost 0 bases and the J gene lost 3 bases, with 12 bases spanning the gap. CDR1 and CDR2 from the germline V gene are SGDLS and YYNGEE. The CDR3 loop reads CASSVGWGRDYGYTF. In nucleotides, the CDR3 is TGTGCCAGCAGCGTAGGTTGGGGGCGAGACTATGGCTACACCTTC.

The genes are TRBV5-6 and TRBJ2-7; D not resolved. This CDR3 contains 14 residues. Trimming left V 1 base short and J 1 base short, with 9 bases between. Germline CDR1 reads SGHDT; CDR2 reads YYEEEE. The CDR3 DNA reads TGTGCCAGCAGCTTGTACAGTCCATCCTACGAGCAGTACTTC. Translation: CASSLYSPSYEQYF.

The chain couples TRBV30 to TRBJ1-2; TRBD1 matches 11 bases. CDR3 length equals 16 residues. CDR1 and CDR2 from the germline V gene are GTSNPN and SVGIG (reference sequence). Trimming took 3 bases from V and 5 from J; bases not matched to a gene: 11. CDR3: CAWRGRGTGGNYGYTF. CDR3 coding DNA: TGTGCCTGGAGGGGGAGGGGGACAGGGGGAAATTATGGCTACACCTTC.

This clone was detected only a few times. The same CDR3 arises from other DNA sequences in this sample as well. The genes are TRBV7-2 and TRBJ2-7; 9 positions match TRBD1. The CDR3 is 14 amino acids. The germline gives CDR1 SGHTA, CDR2 FQGNSA. Trimming removed 5 bases from V and 3 bases from J; junction bases left unmatched: 5. CDR3 in DNA: TGTGCCAGCAGCCTAGAGACAGGGGGCTACGAGCAGTACTTC. Translated: CASSLETGGYEQYF.

The rearrangement joins TRBV6-1 to TRBJ2-3; perhaps TRBD1 as D (7 bases). CDR3 length: 12 residues. Deletions cut 10 bases from V and 3 bases from J, with 11 bases between. Germline V gives CDR1 MNHNS, CDR2 SASEGT. Here the CDR3 DNA reads TGTGCCATTGCGGGACAGACAGATACGCAGTATTTT. Translation: CAIAGQTDTQYF.

By its share, this clone is medium-sized. V usage is TRBV14 and J usage is TRBJ2-1; TRBD2 might be the D (5 bases). The V gene lost 4 bases and the J gene lost 10 bases, with 14 bases spanning the gap. The CDR3 has 13 residues. Germline CDR1 and CDR2: SGHDN and FVKESK. The CDR3 DNA reads TGTGCCAGCAGCCCTACCGACCGACTAGAGCAGTTCTTC. Translated: CASSPTDRLEQFF.

The rearrangement links TRBV7-9 to TRBJ2-7; 10 bases line up with TRBD1. V gave up 7 bases and J gave up 8 bases; unmatched junction bases: 14. Per germline, CDR1 SEHNR and CDR2 FQNEAQ (reference sequence). CDR3 length: 15 amino acids. The CDR3 protein is CASTRGGGQGSQQYF. In DNA form, the CDR3 reads TGTGCCAGCACCCGAGGGGGGGGACAGGGGTCTCAGCAGTACTTC.

This chain connects TRBV15 to TRBJ1-5; 7 nucleotides align to TRBD1. Germline CDR1 reads LNHNV; CDR2 reads YYDKDF (reference sequence). The CDR3 spans 16 residues. V trimming: 1 base; J trimming: 4 bases; junction bases outside the gene matches: 7. Here the CDR3 DNA reads TGTGCCACCAGCAGAGTACGGACAGGCGTGAATCAGCCCCAGCATTTT. Translating gives CATSRVRTGVNQPQHF. Full variable domain (remainder filled in from reference TRBV15 and TRBJ1-5): DAMVIQNPRYQVTQFGKPVTLSCSQTLNHNVMYWYQQKSSQAPKLLFHYYDKDFNNEADTPDNFQSRRPNTSFCFLDIRSPGLGDTAMYLCATSRVRTGVNQPQHFGDGTRLSIL.

This clone was seen a handful of times. V usage is TRBV11-2 and J usage is TRBJ1-4; 10 nucleotides line up with TRBD1. This CDR3 spans 14 amino acids. The germline CDR1 and CDR2 sequences are SGHAT and FQNNGV. The trim removed 7 bases at V and 7 bases at J, leaving 6 bases unmatched. The CDR3 DNA is TGTGCCAGCAACCAGGACAGGGGGGGTGAAAAACTGTTTTTT. Translation: CASNQDRGGEKLFF.

The chain combines TRBV27 with TRBJ1-2; D is unclear. The germline gives CDR1 MNHEY, CDR2 SMNVEV (reference sequence). This CDR3 spans 14 amino acids. With 6 bases removed from V and 7 bases from J, the gap between germline ends came to 18 bases. DNA for the CDR3: TGTGCCAGCAGGGGCCTCCTTCCTTGGGCTGGCTACACCTTC. It encodes CASRGLLPWAGYTF.

This clone showed up just a few times. The chain has TRBV6-6 and TRBJ1-5; D remains ambiguous. Deletions cut 8 bases from V and 0 bases from J, with 8 bases between. The CDR3 runs 13 residues. Germline assignment: CDR1 MNHNY and CDR2 SVGAGI (reference sequence). As DNA, the CDR3 is TGTGCCAGCCAAACTATTAGCAATCAGCCCCAGCATTTT. Its protein is CASQTISNQPQHF.

The gene calls are TRBV5-4 and TRBJ2-7, with 10 bases that match TRBD2. Per the germline V gene, CDR1 is SGHNT and CDR2 is YYREEE (reference sequence). Trimming removed 6 bases from V and 5 bases from J; junction bases left unmatched: 5. The CDR3 has 13 amino acids. DNA for the CDR3: TGTGCCAGCAAGGCTAGCGGGAGCCACGAGCAGTACTTC. As protein: CASKASGSHEQYF. The whole variable domain, remainder taken from reference TRBV5-4 and TRBJ2-7, is ETGVTQSPTHLIKTRGQQVTLRCSSQSGHNTVSWYQQALGQGPQFIFQYYREEENGRGNFPPRFSGLQFPNYSSELNVNALELDDSALYLCASKASGSHEQYFGPGTRLTVT.

In its sample, this clone is medium-sized (0.01 to 0.1%). The V call is TRBV6-1, the J call TRBJ2-7; a possible D gene is TRBD1 (5 bases). The germline gives CDR1 MNHNS, CDR2 SASEGT. CDR3 length: 15 residues. V was shortened by 5 bases and J by 6 bases, with 20 bases between the two germline ends. The CDR3 nucleotides are TGTGCCAGCAGTCAATCAGGGCAGTTGGCCCCCGAGCAGTACTTC. Translated, it gives CASSQSGQLAPEQYF.

This chain uses TRBV28 with TRBJ2-1, with D uncertain. The CDR3 runs to 13 residues. Germline V gene lookup returns CDR1 MDHEN and CDR2 SYDVKM. V was trimmed by 3 bases and J by 5 bases, leaving 8 bases between them. The CDR3 DNA is TGTGCCAGCAGTTTTGTAGGAGACAATGAGCAGTTCTTC. Encoded protein: CASSFVGDNEQFF.

The chain joins TRBV30 to TRBJ1-6, with 8 positions matching TRBD1. There are 14 residues in the CDR3. The germline CDR1 and CDR2 sequences are GTSNPN and SVGIG (reference sequence). Trimming at V came to 7 bases and at J to 8 bases, leaving 10 bases not matched to a gene. CDR3: CALTRQGFDSPLHF. The CDR3 DNA is TGTGCCTTGACCCGACAGGGGTTTGATTCACCCCTCCACTTT.

This chain links TRBV5-1 with TRBJ2-1; TRBD1 might be the D (6 bases). V lost 7 bases and J lost 4, with 9 bases in between. Looked up from germline, CDR1 is SGHRS and CDR2 is YFSETQ. The CDR3 runs 12 residues. The CDR3 sequence: CASGTGYNEQFF. The DNA of the CDR3 is TGCGCCAGCGGAACAGGGTACAATGAGCAGTTCTTC.

The chain couples TRBV7-8 to TRBJ2-7; the D gene is possibly TRBD2 (5 bases). The germline V and J ends were trimmed by 7 bases and 1 base, with 20 bases remaining between them. Germline loops: CDR1 SGHVS, CDR2 FQNEAQ. The CDR3 loop spans 16 amino acids. CDR3 nucleotides: TGTGCCAGCACCCTGGAGGCTAGAGGCTTATCCTACGAGCAGTACTTC. Protein product: CASTLEARGLSYEQYF.

CDR3 sequence: CAWAGQDRQYF. In DNA form, the CDR3 reads TGTGCCTGGGCGGGTCAGGACAGGCAGTACTTC. The rearrangement joins TRBV30 to TRBJ2-7, with a possible D match to TRBD1 (6 bases). V dropped 5 bases and J dropped 9 bases, with 14 bases sitting between them. The CDR3 runs to 11 residues. Per the germline V gene, CDR1 is GTSNPN and CDR2 is SVGIG (reference sequence).

The chain has TRBV4-1 and TRBJ2-7; D unclear. Trimming pared 1 base from V and 3 bases from J, leaving 7 bases between. This CDR3 spans 13 amino acids. Germline V gene sequence: CDR1 MGHRA, CDR2 YSYEKL. The CDR3: CASSQGRSYEQYF. The CDR3 coding sequence is TGCGCCAGCAGCCAAGGGCGGAGCTACGAGCAGTACTTC.

This clone was seen only once. The J gene is TRBJ2-5, the V gene TRBV10-3, with 9 nucleotides matching TRBD2. The better agreement between TRBJ2-7 and the DNA end casts doubt on the J call. The CDR3 length is 15 residues. Germline V gene lookup returns CDR1 ENHRY and CDR2 SYGVKD. The CDR3 spells CAIGMGGRASYEQYF. The CDR3 nucleotides are TGTGCCATCGGAATGGGCGGGAGGGCATCCTACGAGCAGTACTTC.

This clone was counted a few times. The chain is built from TRBV4-2 and TRBJ2-3; D unresolved. Looked up from germline, CDR1 is LGHNA and CDR2 is YNFKEQ. The ends were cut back, 2 bases at V and 5 bases at J, with 14 bases in the middle. The CDR3 extends over 15 amino acids. The CDR3 DNA reads TGTGCCAGCAGCCAAACCCGACTCCACCAAGATACGCAGTATTTT. It specifies CASSQTRLHQDTQYF.

The J gene is TRBJ2-3, the V gene TRBV7-6; the match to TRBD1 covers 10 bases. CDR1 is SGHVS and CDR2 is FNYEAQ in the germline V gene. The CDR3 is 15 amino acids. The V segment lost 5 bases and the J segment 5 bases; nucleotides outside the gene matches: 7. The CDR3 DNA sequence: TGTGCCAGCAGCCACCGGGACAGGGGTAAAGATACGCAGTATTTT. Its protein product is CASSHRDRGKDTQYF.